A selection of T cell receptor beta chains follows, all from one sample in a study of OX40 agonist ivuxolimab in advanced cancers. Data came from immunoSEQ multiplex PCR; TCRdb stores just in-frame clones and leaves some out. The table lists about 57,000 clones, about four fifths of them singletons. Material: CD4+ or CD8+ T cells sorted from blood, obtained in a trial of the OX40 agonist ivuxolimab. The origin of the receptors is an adult with an advanced solid tumor such as melanoma, head and neck, liver or kidney cancer. CDR3s include the opening cysteine and the closing phenylalanine or tryptophan. D genes are given only for firm matches. Clone size appears in some rows only: once, few, many, or a class for an expanded clone.

v_gene,j_gene,abundance,d_gene,len,CDR3aa,CDR3nt
TRBV5-1,TRBJ2-2,.,.,16,CASSYPTGTNTGELFF,TGCGCCAGCAGCTATCCGACAGGAACGAACACCGGGGAGCTGTTTTTT
TRBV2,TRBJ2-7,.,.,14,CASSATGVDYEQYF,TGTGCCAGCAGTGCAACGGGGGTGGACTACGAGCAGTACTTC
TRBV7-3,TRBJ2-7,once,.,14,CASSLEGGGYEQYF,TGTGCCAGCAGCTTAGAGGGGGGTGGCTACGAGCAGTACTTC
TRBV11-2,TRBJ2-2,.,.,14,CASRGTLNTGELFF,TGTGCCAGCCGGGGGACACTGAACACCGGGGAGCTGTTTTTT
TRBV29-1,TRBJ2-7,.,TRBD2,14,CSVASGRGLWEQYF,TGCAGCGTTGCCAGCGGGAGAGGGCTTTGGGAGCAGTACTTC
TRBV6-1,TRBJ1-5,few,.,14,CASSDGRYNQPQHF,TGTGCCAGCAGTGATGGTAGATACAATCAGCCCCAGCATTTT
TRBV27,TRBJ2-5,.,.,14,CASSPRTAPGTQYF,TGTGCCAGCAGTCCCCGGACAGCGCCCGGGACCCAGTACTTC
TRBV6-5,TRBJ1-6,.,.,16,CASSYRRQDGTSPLHF,TGTGCCAGCAGTTACAGGAGACAGGACGGTACTTCACCCCTCCACTTT
TRBV27,TRBJ2-7,.,TRBD1,16,CASSSLDRAGPYEQYF,TGTGCCAGCAGTTCCCTGGACAGGGCGGGTCCCTACGAGCAGTACTTC
TRBV7-8,TRBJ2-1,.,.,15,CASSFKGRTDNEQFF,TGTGCCAGCAGCTTTAAGGGCCGCACCGACAATGAGCAGTTCTTC
TRBV7-9,TRBJ2-7,few,.,12,CASSGSSYEQYF,TGTGCCAGCAGCGGGAGCTCCTACGAGCAGTACTTC
TRBV6-5,TRBJ1-6,.,TRBD1,13,CASKVQGLDTLHF,TGTGCCAGCAAAGTACAGGGGCTGGATACCCTCCACTTT
TRBV27,TRBJ2-5,.,TRBD2,15,CASSRAGDVYETQYF,TGTGCCAGCTCGAGGGCGGGGGACGTATATGAGACCCAGTACTTC
TRBV28,TRBJ1-5,.,.,12,CASEGSNQPQHF,TGTGCCAGCGAGGGTTCCAATCAGCCCCAGCATTTT
TRBV6-5,TRBJ2-7,.,TRBD2,14,CASSYLAGDGEQYF,TGTGCCAGCAGTTATCTAGCGGGGGATGGCGAGCAGTACTTC
TRBV6-1,TRBJ2-3,.,.,14,CASIALASTDTQYF,TGTGCCAGCATCGCCCTAGCTAGCACAGATACGCAGTATTTT
TRBV6-6,TRBJ1-1,.,TRBD1,13,CASDYRGNSEAFF,TGTGCCAGCGACTACAGGGGGAATTCTGAAGCTTTCTTT
TRBV11-2,TRBJ2-7,.,TRBD2,14,CASSLERGAYEQYF,TGTGCCAGCAGCTTAGAGCGGGGGGCCTACGAGCAGTACTTC
TRBV19,TRBJ1-5,.,TRBD1,15,CASSIVSGGQQPQHF,TGTGCCAGTAGTATAGTCTCAGGGGGCCAGCAGCCCCAGCATTTT
TRBV10-3,TRBJ1-2,few,TRBD1,17,CAINSGGLPGPNYGYTF,TGTGCCATCAACTCAGGGGGACTTCCGGGGCCAAACTATGGCTACACCTTC
TRBV9,TRBJ1-5,once,TRBD1,14,CASSVGTGFQPQHF,TGCGCCAGCAGCGTCGGGACAGGGTTTCAGCCCCAGCATTTT
TRBV25-1,TRBJ2-5,.,.,14,CASMWDLTGETQYF,TGTGCCAGCATGTGGGACCTAACGGGGGAGACCCAGTACTTC